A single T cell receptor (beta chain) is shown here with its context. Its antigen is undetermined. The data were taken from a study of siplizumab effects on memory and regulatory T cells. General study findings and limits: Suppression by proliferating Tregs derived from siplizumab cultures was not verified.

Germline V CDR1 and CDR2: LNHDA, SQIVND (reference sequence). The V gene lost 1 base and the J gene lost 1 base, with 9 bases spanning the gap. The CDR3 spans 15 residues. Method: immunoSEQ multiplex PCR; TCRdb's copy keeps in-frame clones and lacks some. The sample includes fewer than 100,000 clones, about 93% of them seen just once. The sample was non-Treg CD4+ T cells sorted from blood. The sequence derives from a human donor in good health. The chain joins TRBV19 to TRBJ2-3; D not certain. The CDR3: CASSIVAARTDTQYF. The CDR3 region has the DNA TGTGCCAGTAGTATAGTGGCAGCCCGCACAGATACGCAGTATTTT.